These T cell receptor beta chains were read from a single sample in a study of response to subunit inactivated influenza vaccine. One entry per CDR3 protein, called by TCRdb with MiXCR from the RT-PCR reads. Among about 570,000 distinct CDR3 sequences listed, 11% were seen once. These sequences were also reported in another study, on T cells expressing NK-cell markers.

The material sequenced was PBMCs from blood, taken on the day of vaccination. The receptors derive from a man between 45 and 60 years old who received an inactivated influenza vaccine. Each CDR3 is given with its conserved first and last residue. A D gene is named only where the DNA matches it firmly. The size of a clone is reported for some rows only, either as once, few or many, or as a class for expanded clones.

v_call,clone_size,d_call,j_call,cdr3_nt,cdr3_aa
TRBV29-1,NA,NA,TRBJ2-7,TGCAGCCCCGGGACAGCGGGAGCTTACGAGCAGTACTTC,CSPGTAGAYEQYF
TRBV7-2,many,NA,TRBJ2-3,TGTGCCAGCAGCTCCCACAGAGGGCCAGATACGCAGTATTTT,CASSSHRGPDTQYF
TRBV5-1,few,TRBD2,TRBJ2-1,TGCGCCAGCAGCTTGGTGGGACTAGTCTACAATGAGCAGTTCTTC,CASSLVGLVYNEQFF
TRBV5-1,NA,NA,TRBJ1-2,TGCGCCAGCAGCTTGTCAGACAGGAATGGCTACACCTTC,CASSLSDRNGYTF
TRBV4-3,few,TRBD1,TRBJ2-5,TGCGCCAGCAGCCAAGAAGACAGGGATGGAGAGACCCAGTACTTC,CASSQEDRDGETQYF
TRBV7-9,many,TRBD2,TRBJ2-3,TGTGCCAGCAGTGCTAATAGCGGGGCCCGGGGCACAGATACGCAGTATTTT,CASSANSGARGTDTQYF
TRBV7-9,few,NA,TRBJ2-5,TGTGCCAGCAGCTTAGGGCAATCGGGTTTACCAGGGACCCAGTACTTC,CASSLGQSGLPGTQYF
TRBV20-1,NA,TRBD1,TRBJ1-5,TGCAGTGCGGAAACAGGGGTCGGCAATCAGCCCCAGCATTTT,CSAETGVGNQPQHF
TRBV11-2,NA,NA,TRBJ2-3,TGTGCCAGCAGCTTTCGCAAGGCTAGCACAGATACGCAGTATTTT,CASSFRKASTDTQYF
TRBV28,few,TRBD1,TRBJ1-2,TGTGCCAGCAGACCTTCAGGACAGGCGTATGGCTACACCTTC,CASRPSGQAYGYTF
TRBV20-1,few,NA,TRBJ1-1,TGCAGTGCTACGCGAGGCACTATGAACACTGAAGCTTTCTTT,CSATRGTMNTEAFF
TRBV28,NA,NA,TRBJ2-7,TGTGCCAGCAGTTTGTCCAGTACGGGGCTCCCCTACGAGCAGTACTTC,CASSLSSTGLPYEQYF